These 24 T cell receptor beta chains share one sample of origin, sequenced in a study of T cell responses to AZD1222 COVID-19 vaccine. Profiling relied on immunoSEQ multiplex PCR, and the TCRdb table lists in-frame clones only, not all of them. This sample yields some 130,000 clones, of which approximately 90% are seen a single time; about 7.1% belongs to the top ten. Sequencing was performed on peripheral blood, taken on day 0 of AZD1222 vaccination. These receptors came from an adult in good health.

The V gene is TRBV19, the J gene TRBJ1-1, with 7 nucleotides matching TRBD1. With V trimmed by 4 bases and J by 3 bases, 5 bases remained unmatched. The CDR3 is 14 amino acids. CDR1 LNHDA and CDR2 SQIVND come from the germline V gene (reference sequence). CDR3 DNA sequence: TGTGCCAGTAGTAATTACGACAGGGACACTGAAGCTTTCTTT. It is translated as CASSNYDRDTEAFF.

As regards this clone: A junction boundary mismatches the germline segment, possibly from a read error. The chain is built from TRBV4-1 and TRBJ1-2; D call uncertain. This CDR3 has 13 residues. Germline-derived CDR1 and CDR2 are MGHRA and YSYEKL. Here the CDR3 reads CANSHTEYYGYTF. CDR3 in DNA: TGCGCCAACAGCCATACGGAATACTATGGCTACACCTTC.

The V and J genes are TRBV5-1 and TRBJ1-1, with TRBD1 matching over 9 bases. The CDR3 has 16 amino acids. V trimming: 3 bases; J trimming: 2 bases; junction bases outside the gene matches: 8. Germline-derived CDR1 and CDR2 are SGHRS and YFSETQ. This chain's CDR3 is CASSSGTGPLNTEAFF. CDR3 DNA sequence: TGCGCCAGCAGCTCGGGGACAGGGCCGCTTAACACTGAAGCTTTCTTT.

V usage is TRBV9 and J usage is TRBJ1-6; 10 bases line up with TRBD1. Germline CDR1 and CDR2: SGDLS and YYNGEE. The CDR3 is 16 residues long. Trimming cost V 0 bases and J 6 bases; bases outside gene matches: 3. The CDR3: CASSVDRTGGNSPLHF. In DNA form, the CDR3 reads TGTGCCAGCAGCGTAGATCGGACAGGGGGTAATTCACCCCTCCACTTT.

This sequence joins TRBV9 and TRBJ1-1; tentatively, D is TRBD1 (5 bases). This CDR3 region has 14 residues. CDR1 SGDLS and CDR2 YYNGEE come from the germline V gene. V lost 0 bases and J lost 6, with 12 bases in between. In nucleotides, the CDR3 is TGTGCCAGCAGCGTAGCAACGGGGCCGGCTGAAGCTTTCTTT. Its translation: CASSVATGPAEAFF.

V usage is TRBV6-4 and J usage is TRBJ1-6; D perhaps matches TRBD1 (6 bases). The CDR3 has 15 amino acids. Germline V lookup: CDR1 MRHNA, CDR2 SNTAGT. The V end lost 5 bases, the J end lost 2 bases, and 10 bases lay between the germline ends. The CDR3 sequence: CASSRSGAYNSPLHF. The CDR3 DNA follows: TGTGCCAGCAGTAGGTCAGGGGCCTATAATTCACCCCTCCACTTT.

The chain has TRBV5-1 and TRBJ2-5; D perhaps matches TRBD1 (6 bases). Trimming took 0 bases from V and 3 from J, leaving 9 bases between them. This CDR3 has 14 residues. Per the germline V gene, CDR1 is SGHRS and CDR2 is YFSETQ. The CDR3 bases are TGCGCCAGCAGCTTGGAGTACAGGGAAGAGACCCAGTACTTC. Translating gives CASSLEYREETQYF.

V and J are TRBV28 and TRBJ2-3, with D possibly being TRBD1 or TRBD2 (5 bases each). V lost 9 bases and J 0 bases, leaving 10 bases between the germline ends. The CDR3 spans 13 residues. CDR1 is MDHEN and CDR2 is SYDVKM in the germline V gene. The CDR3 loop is CASGTVSTDTQYF. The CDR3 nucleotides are TGTGCCAGTGGGACGGTTAGCACAGATACGCAGTATTTT.

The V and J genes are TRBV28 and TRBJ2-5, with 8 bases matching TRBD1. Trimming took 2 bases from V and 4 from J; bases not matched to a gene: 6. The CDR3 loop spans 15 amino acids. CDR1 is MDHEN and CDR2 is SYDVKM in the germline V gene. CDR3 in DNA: TGTGCCAGCAGTTTAGGACAGGGCGGTCTAGAGACCCAGTACTTC. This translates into CASSLGQGGLETQYF.

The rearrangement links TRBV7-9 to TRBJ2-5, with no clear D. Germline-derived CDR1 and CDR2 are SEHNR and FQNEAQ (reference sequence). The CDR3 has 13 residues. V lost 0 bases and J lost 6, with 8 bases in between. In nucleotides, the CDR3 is TGTGCCAGCAGCTTAGCCCTAGGGCAGACCCAGTACTTC. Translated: CASSLALGQTQYF.

The CDR3 here is CASSLGIVDWRQRDNYGYTF. The CDR3 DNA follows: TGTGCCAGCAGCTTGGGTATCGTAGACTGGCGACAGCGAGACAACTATGGCTACACCTTC. The rearrangement uses TRBV5-8 and TRBJ1-2; TRBD1 is a possible D gene (5 bases). The CDR3 runs to 20 residues. Germline assignment: CDR1 SGHTS and CDR2 YDEGEE. Trimming left V 0 bases short and J 2 bases short, with 26 bases between.

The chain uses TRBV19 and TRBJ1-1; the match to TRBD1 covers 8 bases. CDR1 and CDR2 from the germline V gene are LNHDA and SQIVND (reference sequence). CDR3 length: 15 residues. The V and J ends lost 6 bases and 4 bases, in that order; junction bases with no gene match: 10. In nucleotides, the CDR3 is TGTGCCAGTAGCATTCCGGGACAGGTACCCACTGAAGCTTTCTTT. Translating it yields CASSIPGQVPTEAFF.

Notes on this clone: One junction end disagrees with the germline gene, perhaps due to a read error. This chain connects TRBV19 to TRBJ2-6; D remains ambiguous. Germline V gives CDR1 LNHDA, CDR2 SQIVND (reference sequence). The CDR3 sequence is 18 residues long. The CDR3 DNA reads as TGTGCCAGTAGTATAGATCGGGCGTACCGGTCTGGAGCCAACGTCCTGACTTTC. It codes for CASSIDRAYRSGANVLTF.

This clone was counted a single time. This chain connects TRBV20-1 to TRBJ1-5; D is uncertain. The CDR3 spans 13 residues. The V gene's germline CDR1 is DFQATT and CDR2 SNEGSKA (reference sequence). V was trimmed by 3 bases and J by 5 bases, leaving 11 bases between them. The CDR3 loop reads CSASRTSYQPQHF. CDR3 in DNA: TGCAGTGCTAGTAGGACTTCTTATCAGCCCCAGCATTTT.

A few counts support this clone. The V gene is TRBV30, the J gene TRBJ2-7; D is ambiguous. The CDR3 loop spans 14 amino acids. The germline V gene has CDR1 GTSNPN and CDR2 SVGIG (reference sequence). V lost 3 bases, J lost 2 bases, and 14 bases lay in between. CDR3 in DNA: TGTGCCTGGAGCCCCCCCAGCACTGCCTACGAGCAGTACTTC. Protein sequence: CAWSPPSTAYEQYF.

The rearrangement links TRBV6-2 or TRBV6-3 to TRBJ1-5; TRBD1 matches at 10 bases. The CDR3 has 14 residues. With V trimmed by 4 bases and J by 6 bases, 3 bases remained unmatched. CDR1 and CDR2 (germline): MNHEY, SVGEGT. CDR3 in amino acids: CASSSRDRGQPQHF. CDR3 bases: TGTGCCAGCAGTTCCCGGGACAGGGGTCAGCCCCAGCATTTT.

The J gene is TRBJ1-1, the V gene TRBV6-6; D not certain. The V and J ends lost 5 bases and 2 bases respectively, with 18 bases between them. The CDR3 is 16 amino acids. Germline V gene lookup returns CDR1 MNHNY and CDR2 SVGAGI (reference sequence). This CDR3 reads CASSPNRATGNTEAFF. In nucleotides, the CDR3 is TGTGCCAGCAGTCCCAATCGGGCAACGGGAAACACTGAAGCTTTCTTT.

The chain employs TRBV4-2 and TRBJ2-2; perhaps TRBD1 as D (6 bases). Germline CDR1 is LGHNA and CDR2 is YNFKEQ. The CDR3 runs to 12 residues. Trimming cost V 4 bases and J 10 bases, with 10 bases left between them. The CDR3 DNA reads TGTGCCAGCAGCCTCGGGACAACGGAGCTGTTTTTT. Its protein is CASSLGTTELFF.

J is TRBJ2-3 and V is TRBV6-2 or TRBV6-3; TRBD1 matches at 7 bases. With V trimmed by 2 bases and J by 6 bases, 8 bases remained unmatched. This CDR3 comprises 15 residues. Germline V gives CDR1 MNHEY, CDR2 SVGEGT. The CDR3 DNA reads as TGTGCCAGCAGTTACGGGGACAGCGCTCTGGATACGCAGTATTTT. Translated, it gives CASSYGDSALDTQYF.

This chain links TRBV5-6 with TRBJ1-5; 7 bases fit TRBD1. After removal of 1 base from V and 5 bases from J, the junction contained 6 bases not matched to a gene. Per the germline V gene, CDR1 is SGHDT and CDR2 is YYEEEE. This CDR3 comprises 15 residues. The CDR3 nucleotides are TGTGCCAGCAGCTTGTCAACAGGGGTCTATCAGCCCCAGCATTTT. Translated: CASSLSTGVYQPQHF.

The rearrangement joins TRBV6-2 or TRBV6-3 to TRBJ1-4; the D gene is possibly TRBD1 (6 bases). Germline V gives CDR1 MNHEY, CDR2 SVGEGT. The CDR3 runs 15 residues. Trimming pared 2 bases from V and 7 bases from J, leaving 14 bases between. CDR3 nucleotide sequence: TGTGCCAGCAGTTACCGTCCGGACAGTGGTGAAAAACTGTTTTTT. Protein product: CASSYRPDSGEKLFF.

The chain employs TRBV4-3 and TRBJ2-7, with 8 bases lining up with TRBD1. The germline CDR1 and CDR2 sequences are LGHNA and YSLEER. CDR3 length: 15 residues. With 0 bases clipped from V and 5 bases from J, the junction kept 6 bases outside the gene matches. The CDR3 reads CASSQEWTGSHEQYF. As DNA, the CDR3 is TGCGCCAGCAGCCAAGAGTGGACAGGGTCCCACGAGCAGTACTTC.

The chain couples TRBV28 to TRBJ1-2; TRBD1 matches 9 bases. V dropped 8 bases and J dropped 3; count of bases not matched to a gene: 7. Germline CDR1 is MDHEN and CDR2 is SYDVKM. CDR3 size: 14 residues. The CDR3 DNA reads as TGTGCCAGCGTAACAGGGGGCGCTTACTATGGCTACACCTTC. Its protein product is CASVTGGAYYGYTF.

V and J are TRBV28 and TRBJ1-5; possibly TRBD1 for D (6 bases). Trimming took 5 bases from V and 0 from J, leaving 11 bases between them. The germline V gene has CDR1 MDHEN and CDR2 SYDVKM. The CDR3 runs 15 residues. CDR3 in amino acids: CASSVEGDSNQPQHF. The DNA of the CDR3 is TGTGCCAGCAGTGTCGAGGGGGATAGCAATCAGCCCCAGCATTTT.